These 13 T cell receptor beta chains were all obtained from the same sample, sequenced in a study of OX40 agonist ivuxolimab in advanced cancers. The data were produced by immunoSEQ multiplex PCR, yet TCRdb's version contains in-frame clones alone and is incomplete. Of tens of thousands of clones in the sample, roughly 82% were seen once. The starting material was CD4+ or CD8+ T cells sorted from blood, obtained in a trial of the OX40 agonist ivuxolimab. The receptor set was obtained from an adult with an advanced solid tumor such as melanoma, head and neck, liver or kidney cancer.

This clone has a handful of counts. J is TRBJ1-1 and V is TRBV7-2, with TRBD1 identical over 9 bases. The CDR3 runs to 14 residues. From germline, CDR1 is SGHTA and CDR2 FQGNSA. V trimming: 6 bases; J trimming: 3 bases; junction bases outside the gene matches: 5. CDR3 nucleotide sequence: TGTGCCAGCAGGGCCGGGACAGGGTACACTGAAGCTTTCTTT. It translates to CASRAGTGYTEAFF.

The chain recombines TRBV7-2 with TRBJ2-3; 14 nucleotides agree with TRBD2. Germline lookup yields CDR1 SGHTA and CDR2 FQGNSA. CDR3 length: 15 amino acids. V shed 5 bases and J 7 bases; nucleotides not matched to a gene: 5. The CDR3 region is CASSVTSGGANTQYF. For the CDR3, the DNA is TGTGCCAGCAGCGTGACTAGCGGGGGGGCTAATACGCAGTATTTT.

The rearrangement uses TRBV29-1 and TRBJ2-1; tentatively, D is TRBD1 (6 bases). The germline V gene has CDR1 SQVTM and CDR2 ANQGSEA. This CDR3 contains 10 residues. V was clipped by 5 bases and J by 9 bases, with 8 bases between them. Here the CDR3 DNA reads TGCAGCGTTCGACAGGTTGAGCAGTTCTTC. The encoded protein is CSVRQVEQFF.

This chain links TRBV27 with TRBJ1-4, with TRBD1 matching 7 bases. Germline CDR1 MNHEY, CDR2 SMNVEV (reference sequence). V shed 2 bases, J shed 6 bases, and the junction held 6 bases outside the gene matches. This CDR3 has 15 residues. DNA of the CDR3: TGTGCCAGCAGTTTACGTCGACAGGGTCATGAAAAACTGTTTTTT. Translating gives CASSLRRQGHEKLFF.

There are a few counts of this clone. J is TRBJ1-1 and V is TRBV6-6, with D perhaps matching TRBD1 (5 bases). The germline gives CDR1 MNHNY, CDR2 SVGAGI (reference sequence). V was cut by 5 bases and J by 1 base, with 8 bases left in between. The CDR3 has 13 residues. CDR3 protein: CASSMGENTEAFF. CDR3 sequence (DNA): TGTGCCAGCAGTATGGGGGAGAACACTGAAGCTTTCTTT.

The rearrangement uses TRBV28 and TRBJ2-2; 8 bases map to TRBD2. V trimming: 0 bases; J trimming: 1 base; junction bases outside the gene matches: 4. The CDR3 has 17 amino acids. The germline V gene encodes CDR1 MDHEN and CDR2 SYDVKM. The CDR3 loop is CASSLWDSGENTGELFF. DNA of the CDR3: TGTGCCAGCAGTTTATGGGATAGCGGGGAGAACACCGGGGAGCTGTTTTTT.

V gene TRBV5-5 combines with J gene TRBJ2-7; 11 nucleotides align to TRBD1. The CDR3 is made up of 15 amino acids. Germline V gives CDR1 SGHKS, CDR2 YYEKEE (reference sequence). The junction had 9 bases not matched to a gene; V was cut back by 4 bases and J by 6 bases. The DNA for the CDR3 is TGTGCCAGCAGCCGAGGACAGGGGGCGAAAGGCGAGCAGTACTTC. This encodes CASSRGQGAKGEQYF. The complete variable domain, with remaining parts taken from reference TRBV5-5 and TRBJ2-7, reads DAGVTQSPTHLIKTRGQQVTLRCSPISGHKSVSWYQQVLGQGPQFIFQYYEKEERGRGNFPDRFSARQFPNYSSELNVNALLLGDSALYLCASSRGQGAKGEQYFGPGTRLTVT.

The chain carries TRBV5-1 and TRBJ1-6; 8 bases fit TRBD1. CDR1 is SGHRS, CDR2 YFSETQ, per germline. Losses at the gene ends were 0 bases for V and 6 bases for J; bases not matched to a gene: 5. CDR3 length: 16 amino acids. CDR3 amino acids: CASSLEAGGLNSPLHF. The CDR3 DNA reads as TGCGCCAGCAGCTTGGAGGCAGGGGGCCTTAATTCACCCCTCCACTTT.

By sample share, this clone is medium-sized. This chain connects TRBV5-1 to TRBJ1-1; D not certain. Germline CDR1 is SGHRS and CDR2 is YFSETQ. V was clipped by 4 bases and J by 1 base, with 14 bases between them. The CDR3 runs 15 residues. CDR3 coding DNA: TGCGCCAGCAGCCTAAGATCGACTGGGAACACTGAAGCTTTCTTT. This translates into CASSLRSTGNTEAFF.

The genes are TRBV11-2 and TRBJ2-5; TRBD2 agrees at 10 bases. Germline CDR1 and CDR2: SGHAT and FQNNGV. CDR3 size: 16 residues. With V trimmed by 1 base and J by 2 bases, 4 bases remained unmatched. The CDR3 DNA sequence: TGTGCCAGCAGCTTAGGGGGACTAGCGACGCAAGAGACCCAGTACTTC. Protein: CASSLGGLATQETQYF.

This chain uses TRBV11-2 with TRBJ2-7; either TRBD1 or TRBD2 may supply D (5 bases each). There are 15 residues in the CDR3. Germline-derived CDR1 and CDR2 are SGHAT and FQNNGV. V dropped 5 bases and J dropped 3 bases, with 17 bases sitting between them. CDR3 residues: CASSPRNRRIYEQYF. The DNA for the CDR3 is TGTGCCAGCAGCCCACGGAACAGGAGGATCTACGAGCAGTACTTC. Full variable domain (outside the CDR3, taken from reference TRBV11-2 and TRBJ2-7): EAGVAQSPRYKIIEKRQSVAFWCNPISGHATLYWYQQILGQGPKLLIQFQNNGVVDDSQLPKDRFSAERLKGVDSTLKIQPAKLEDSAVYLCASSPRNRRIYEQYFGPGTRLTVT.

The V call is TRBV18, the J call TRBJ1-3; D possibly corresponds to TRBD1 (6 bases). Trimming removed 6 bases from V and 0 bases from J, with 15 bases in between. Germline assignment: CDR1 KGHSH and CDR2 LQKENI. CDR3 length equals 16 residues. CDR3 region: CASSLGGAYSGNTIYF. Written as DNA, the CDR3 is TGTGCCAGCTCCCTAGGGGGGGCCTACTCTGGAAACACCATATATTTT.

The gene calls are TRBV15 and TRBJ2-5; the match to TRBD1 covers 11 bases. There are 15 residues in the CDR3. Per the germline V gene, CDR1 is LNHNV and CDR2 is YYDKDF (reference sequence). The ends lost 4 bases at V and 5 bases at J; junction bases unmatched: 6. CDR3 loop: CATSKDRGLWETQYF. The CDR3 DNA is TGTGCCACCAGCAAGGACAGGGGGCTGTGGGAGACCCAGTACTTC.